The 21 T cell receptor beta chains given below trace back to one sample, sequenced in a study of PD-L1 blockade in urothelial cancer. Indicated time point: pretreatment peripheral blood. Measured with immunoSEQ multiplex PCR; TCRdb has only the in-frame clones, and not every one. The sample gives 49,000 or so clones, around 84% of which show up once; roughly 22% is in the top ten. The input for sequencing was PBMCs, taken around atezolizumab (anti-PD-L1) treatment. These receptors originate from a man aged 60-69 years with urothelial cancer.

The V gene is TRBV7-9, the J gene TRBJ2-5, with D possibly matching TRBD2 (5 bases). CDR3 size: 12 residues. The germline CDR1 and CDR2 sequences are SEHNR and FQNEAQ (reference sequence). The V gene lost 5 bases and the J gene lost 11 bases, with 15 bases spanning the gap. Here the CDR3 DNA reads TGTGCCAGCAGCCTCCCTATGTGGGAGCAGTACTTC. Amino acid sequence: CASSLPMWEQYF.

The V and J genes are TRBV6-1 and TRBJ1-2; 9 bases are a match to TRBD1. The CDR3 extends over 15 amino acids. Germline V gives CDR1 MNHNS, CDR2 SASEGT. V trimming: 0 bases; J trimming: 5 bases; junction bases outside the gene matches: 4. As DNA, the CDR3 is TGTGCCAGCAGTGAAGCGCCCGGACAGGGGTATGGCTACACCTTC. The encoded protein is CASSEAPGQGYGYTF.

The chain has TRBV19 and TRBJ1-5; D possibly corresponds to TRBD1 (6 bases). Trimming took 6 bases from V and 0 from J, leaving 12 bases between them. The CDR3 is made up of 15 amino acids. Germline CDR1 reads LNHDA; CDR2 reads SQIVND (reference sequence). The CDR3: CASRNQGYSNQPQHF. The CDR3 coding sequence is TGTGCCAGTAGGAATCAGGGGTATAGCAATCAGCCCCAGCATTTT.

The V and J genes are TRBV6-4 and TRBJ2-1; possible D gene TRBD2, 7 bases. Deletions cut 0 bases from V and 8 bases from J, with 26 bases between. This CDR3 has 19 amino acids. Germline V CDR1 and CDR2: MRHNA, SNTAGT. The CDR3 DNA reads TGTGCCAGCAGTGACTCGAGGGGGAGGGTCGGTTCAGCTCGGCATGAGCAGTTCTTC. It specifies CASSDSRGRVGSARHEQFF.

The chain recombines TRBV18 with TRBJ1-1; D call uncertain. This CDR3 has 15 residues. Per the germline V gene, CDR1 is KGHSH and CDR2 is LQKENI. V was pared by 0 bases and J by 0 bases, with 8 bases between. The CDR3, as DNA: TGTGCCAGCTCACCACCATCACAGTTGAACACTGAAGCTTTCTTT. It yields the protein CASSPPSQLNTEAFF.

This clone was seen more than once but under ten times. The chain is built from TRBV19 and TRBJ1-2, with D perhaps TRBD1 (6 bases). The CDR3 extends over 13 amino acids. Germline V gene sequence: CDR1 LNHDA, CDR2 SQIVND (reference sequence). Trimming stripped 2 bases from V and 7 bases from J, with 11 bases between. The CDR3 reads CASSITQGSGYTF. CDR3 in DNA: TGTGCCAGTAGTATAACACAGGGAAGTGGCTACACCTTC.

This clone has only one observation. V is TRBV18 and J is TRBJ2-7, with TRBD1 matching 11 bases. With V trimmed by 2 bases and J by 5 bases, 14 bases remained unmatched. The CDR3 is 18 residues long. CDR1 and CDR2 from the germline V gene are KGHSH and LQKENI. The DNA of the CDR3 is TGTGCCAGCTCACCAACCCTGGCTCGGACAGGGGGCATCGACGAGCAGTACTTC. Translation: CASSPTLARTGGIDEQYF.

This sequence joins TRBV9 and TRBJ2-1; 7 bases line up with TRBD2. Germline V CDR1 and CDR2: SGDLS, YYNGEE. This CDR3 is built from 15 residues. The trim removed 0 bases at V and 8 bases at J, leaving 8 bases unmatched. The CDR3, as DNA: TGTGCCAGCAGCGTAGAGGGCGGGAGTAACGATGAGCAGTTCTTC. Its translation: CASSVEGGSNDEQFF.

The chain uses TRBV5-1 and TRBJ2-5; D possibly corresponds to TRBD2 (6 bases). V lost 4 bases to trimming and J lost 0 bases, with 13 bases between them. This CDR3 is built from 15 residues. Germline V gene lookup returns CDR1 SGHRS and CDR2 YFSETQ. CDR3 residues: CASSPYGGYQETQYF. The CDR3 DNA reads TGCGCCAGCAGCCCGTACGGAGGGTACCAAGAGACCCAGTACTTC. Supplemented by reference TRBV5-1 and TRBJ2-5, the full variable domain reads KAGVTQTPRYLIKTRGQQVTLSCSPISGHRSVSWYQQTPGQGLQFLFEYFSETQRNKGNFPGRFSGRQFSNSRSEMNVSTLELGDSALYLCASSPYGGYQETQYFGPGTRLLVL.

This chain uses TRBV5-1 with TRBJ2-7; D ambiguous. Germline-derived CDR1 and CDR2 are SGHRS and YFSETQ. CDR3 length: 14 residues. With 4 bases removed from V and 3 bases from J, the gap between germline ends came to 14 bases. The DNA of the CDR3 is TGCGCCAGCAGCCCCAGGTCTGCTAACTACGAGCAGTACTTC. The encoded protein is CASSPRSANYEQYF.

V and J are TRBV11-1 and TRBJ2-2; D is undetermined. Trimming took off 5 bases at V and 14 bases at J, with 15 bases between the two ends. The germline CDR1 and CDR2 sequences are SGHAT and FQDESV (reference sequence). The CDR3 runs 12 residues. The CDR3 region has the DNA TGTGCCAGCAGCGAAGAGTTATCTAACCTGTTTTTT. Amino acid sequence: CASSEELSNLFF.

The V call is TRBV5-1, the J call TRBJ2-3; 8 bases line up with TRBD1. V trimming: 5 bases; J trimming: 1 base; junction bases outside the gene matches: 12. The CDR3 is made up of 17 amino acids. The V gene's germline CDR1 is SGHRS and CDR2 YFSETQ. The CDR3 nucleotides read TGCGCCAGCAGGGACCAATTACAGGGGGGTGGCACAGATACGCAGTATTTT. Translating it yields CASRDQLQGGGTDTQYF.

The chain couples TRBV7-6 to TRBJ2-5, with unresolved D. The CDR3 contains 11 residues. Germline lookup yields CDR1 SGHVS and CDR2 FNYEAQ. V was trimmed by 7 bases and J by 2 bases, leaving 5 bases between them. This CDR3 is CASTTQETQYF. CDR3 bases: TGTGCCAGCACTACTCAAGAGACCCAGTACTTC. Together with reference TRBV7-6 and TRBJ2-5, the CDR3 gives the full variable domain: GAGVSQSPRYKVTKRGQDVALRCDPISGHVSLYWYRQALGQGPEFLTYFNYEAQQDKSGLPNDRFSAERPEGSISTLTIQRTEQRDSAMYRCASTTQETQYFGPGTRLLVL.

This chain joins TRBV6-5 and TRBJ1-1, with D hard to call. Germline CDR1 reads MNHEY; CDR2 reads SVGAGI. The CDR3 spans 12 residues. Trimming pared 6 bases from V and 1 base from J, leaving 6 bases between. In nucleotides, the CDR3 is TGTGCCAGCAGCGAGGCGAACACTGAAGCTTTCTTT. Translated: CASSEANTEAFF.

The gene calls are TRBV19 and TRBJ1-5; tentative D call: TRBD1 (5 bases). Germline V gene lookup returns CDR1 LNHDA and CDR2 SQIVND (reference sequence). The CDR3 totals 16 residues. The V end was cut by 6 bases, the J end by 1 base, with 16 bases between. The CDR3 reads CASSPDGGRSNQPQHF. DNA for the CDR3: TGTGCCAGTAGCCCTGACGGGGGAAGGAGCAATCAGCCCCAGCATTTT.

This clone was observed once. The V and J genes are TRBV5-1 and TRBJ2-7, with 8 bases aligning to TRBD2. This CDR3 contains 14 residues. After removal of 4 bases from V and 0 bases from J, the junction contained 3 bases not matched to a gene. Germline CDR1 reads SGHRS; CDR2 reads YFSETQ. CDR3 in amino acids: CASSREGSSYEQYF. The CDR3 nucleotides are TGCGCCAGCAGCCGGGAGGGGAGCTCCTACGAGCAGTACTTC. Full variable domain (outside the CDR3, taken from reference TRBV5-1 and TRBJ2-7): KAGVTQTPRYLIKTRGQQVTLSCSPISGHRSVSWYQQTPGQGLQFLFEYFSETQRNKGNFPGRFSGRQFSNSRSEMNVSTLELGDSALYLCASSREGSSYEQYFGPGTRLTVT.

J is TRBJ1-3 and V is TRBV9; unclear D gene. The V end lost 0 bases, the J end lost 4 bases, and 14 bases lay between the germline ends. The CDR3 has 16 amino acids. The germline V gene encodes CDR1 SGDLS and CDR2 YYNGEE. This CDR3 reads CASSVGSPGSGNTIYF. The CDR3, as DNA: TGTGCCAGCAGCGTAGGCTCCCCCGGGTCCGGAAACACCATATATTTT.

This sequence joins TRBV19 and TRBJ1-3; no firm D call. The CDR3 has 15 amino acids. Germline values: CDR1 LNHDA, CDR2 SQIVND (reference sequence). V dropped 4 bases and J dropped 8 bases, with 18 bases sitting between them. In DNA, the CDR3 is TGTGCCAGTAGTACCGCGGCCTCGGGAGAACACACCATATATTTT. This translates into CASSTAASGEHTIYF.

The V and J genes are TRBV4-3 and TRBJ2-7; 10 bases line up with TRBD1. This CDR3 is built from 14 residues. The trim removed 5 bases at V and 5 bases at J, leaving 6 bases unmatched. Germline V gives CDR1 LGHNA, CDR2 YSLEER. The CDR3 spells CASSSGTGVNEQYF. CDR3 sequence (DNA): TGCGCCAGCAGCTCCGGGACAGGGGTCAACGAGCAGTACTTC.

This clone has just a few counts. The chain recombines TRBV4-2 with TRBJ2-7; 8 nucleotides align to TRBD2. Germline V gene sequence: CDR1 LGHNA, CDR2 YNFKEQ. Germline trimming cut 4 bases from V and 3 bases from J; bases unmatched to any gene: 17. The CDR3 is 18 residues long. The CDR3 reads CASSLSLREAVSGYEQYF. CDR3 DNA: TGTGCCAGCAGCCTTTCCTTGCGGGAGGCCGTATCGGGCTACGAGCAGTACTTC.

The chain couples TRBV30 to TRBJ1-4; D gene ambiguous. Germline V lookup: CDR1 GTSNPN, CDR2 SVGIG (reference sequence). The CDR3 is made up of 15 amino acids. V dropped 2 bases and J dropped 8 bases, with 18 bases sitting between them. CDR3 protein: CAWSPSGIPGEKLFF. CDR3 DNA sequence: TGTGCCTGGAGTCCCTCCGGGATCCCCGGCGAAAAACTGTTTTTT.